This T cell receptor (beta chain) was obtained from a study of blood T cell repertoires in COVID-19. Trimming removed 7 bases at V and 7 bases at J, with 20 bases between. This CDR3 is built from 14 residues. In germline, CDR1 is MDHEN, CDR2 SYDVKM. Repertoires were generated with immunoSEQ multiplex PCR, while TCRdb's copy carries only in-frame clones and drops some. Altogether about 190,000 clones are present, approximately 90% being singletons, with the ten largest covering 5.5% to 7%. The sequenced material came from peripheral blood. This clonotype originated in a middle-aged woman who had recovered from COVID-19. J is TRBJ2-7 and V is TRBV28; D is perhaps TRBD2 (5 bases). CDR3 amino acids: CASTVQAFRREQYF. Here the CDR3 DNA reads TGTGCCAGCACCGTACAAGCCTTCCGGAGGGAGCAGTACTTC.